These 5 T cell receptor beta chains originate from one sample sequenced in a study of T cell responses to AZD1222 COVID-19 vaccine. Assay used: immunoSEQ multiplex PCR; TCRdb lists only in-frame clones, some missing. The table lists about 93,000 clones, approximately 89% of them singletons. The source was peripheral blood, collected on day 0 of MenACWY control vaccination. The source of these receptors is an adult in good health.

The rearrangement uses TRBV2 and TRBJ2-5; TRBD1 matches 7 bases. Germline V gives CDR1 SNHLY, CDR2 FYNNEI. The CDR3 consists of 13 residues. V was clipped by 6 bases and J by 5 bases; unmatched bases: 6. The CDR3 coding sequence is TGTGCCAGCAGCCCCGACAGGGCTGAGACCCAGTACTTC. It is translated as CASSPDRAETQYF.

The genes are TRBV5-6 and TRBJ1-1, with no clear D. Looked up from germline, CDR1 is SGHDT and CDR2 is YYEEEE. The V and J ends lost 1 base and 5 bases respectively, with 15 bases between them. The CDR3 totals 15 residues. The CDR3 DNA sequence: TGTGCCAGCAGCTTGAGATCTGTTGGATGGACTGAAGCTTTCTTT. As protein: CASSLRSVGWTEAFF.

This clone was observed a few times. V gene TRBV27 combines with J gene TRBJ2-7; 8 bases align to TRBD1. The germline V gene has CDR1 MNHEY and CDR2 SMNVEV (reference sequence). V was clipped by 4 bases and J by 11 bases; unmatched bases: 7. The CDR3 contains 12 residues. The DNA for the CDR3 is TGTGCCAGCAGTTCCCGACAGGGGAAGGAGTACTTC. The encoded protein is CASSSRQGKEYF.

The chain combines TRBV5-4 with TRBJ2-5, with a weak D call TRBD1 (6 bases). Trimming pared 6 bases from V and 2 bases from J, leaving 14 bases between. There are 14 residues in the CDR3. CDR1 and CDR2 from the germline V gene are SGHNT and YYREEE (reference sequence). The CDR3 loop reads CASIDRDNQETQYF. CDR3 DNA sequence: TGTGCCAGCATCGACCGGGACAATCAAGAGACCCAGTACTTC. Filled out from reference TRBV5-4 and TRBJ2-5, the complete variable domain reads ETGVTQSPTHLIKTRGQQVTLRCSSQSGHNTVSWYQQALGQGPQFIFQYYREEENGRGNFPPRFSGLQFPNYSSELNVNALELDDSALYLCASIDRDNQETQYFGPGTRLLVL.

In this sample, this clone turned up once. The chain couples TRBV4-3 to TRBJ2-1; tentatively, D is TRBD2 (5 bases). Trimming removed 0 bases at V and 7 bases at J, with 7 bases between. This CDR3 has 13 residues. Per germline, CDR1 LGHNA and CDR2 YSLEER. The CDR3 nucleotides are TGCGCCAGCAGCCAAGATCGGGAAAATGAGCAGTTCTTC. Protein product: CASSQDRENEQFF.